The 32 T cell receptor beta chains below come from one sample, sequenced in a study of blood T cell repertoires in COVID-19. Assay: immunoSEQ multiplex PCR; the TCRdb copy retains only in-frame clones and omits some. The table lists some 260,000 clones, more than 70% of them singletons. The source material was peripheral blood. The origin of the receptors is a woman between 18 and 29 years old with acute or convalescent COVID-19.

The J gene is TRBJ2-3, the V gene TRBV7-2; the D gene is possibly TRBD2 (7 bases). The CDR3 length is 15 residues. V lost 5 bases to trimming and J lost 2 bases, with 14 bases between them. The V gene's germline CDR1 is SGHTA and CDR2 FQGNSA. The CDR3 here is CASSPSGTNTDTQYF. For the CDR3, the DNA is TGTGCCAGCAGCCCAAGCGGGACAAACACAGATACGCAGTATTTT.

This chain connects TRBV28 to TRBJ2-7, with TRBD1 identical over 9 bases. Losses at the gene ends were 5 bases for V and 3 bases for J; bases not matched to a gene: 8. Germline CDR1 MDHEN, CDR2 SYDVKM. The CDR3 is 15 amino acids. Here the CDR3 DNA reads TGTGCCAGCAGTCCCGGGACAGGGATCTTCTACGAGCAGTACTTC. Translated: CASSPGTGIFYEQYF.

The V call is TRBV5-4, the J call TRBJ2-3; the match to TRBD2 covers 7 bases. Germline trimming cut 0 bases from V and 0 bases from J; bases unmatched to any gene: 7. The CDR3 is made up of 17 amino acids. The germline V gene has CDR1 SGHNT and CDR2 YYREEE (reference sequence). The CDR3 region is CASSLGGGRISTDTQYF. CDR3 nucleotide sequence: TGTGCCAGCAGCTTGGGTGGCGGGAGAATTAGCACAGATACGCAGTATTTT.

This clone has just a few counts. The genes are TRBV29-1 and TRBJ2-1, with 8 bases matching TRBD2. V shed 0 bases, J shed 0 bases, and the junction held 13 bases outside the gene matches. The CDR3 has 19 residues. CDR1 is SQVTM and CDR2 is ANQGSEA in the germline V gene. The CDR3 DNA reads as TGCAGCGTTGAAGATCTTCTGTTCCGACTAGCGTACTCCTACAATGAGCAGTTCTTC. This gives the protein CSVEDLLFRLAYSYNEQFF.

Here the CDR3 DNA reads TGTGCCAGCAGCTTATTAGGGGCTAGCGGGTACACCGGGGAGCTGTTTTTT. Its translation is CASSLLGASGYTGELFF. The chain has TRBV7-2 and TRBJ2-2; 8 bases are shared with TRBD2. Germline V CDR1 and CDR2: SGHTA, FQGNSA. CDR3 size: 17 residues. With 2 bases clipped from V and 3 bases from J, the junction kept 8 bases outside the gene matches.

The V gene is TRBV6-5, the J gene TRBJ2-2; D unclear. The V end was cut by 2 bases, the J end by 5 bases, with 6 bases between. Germline values: CDR1 MNHEY, CDR2 SVGAGI. The CDR3 consists of 13 residues. As DNA, the CDR3 is TGTGCCAGCAGTTACCCGGTAACCGGGGAGCTGTTTTTT. It yields the protein CASSYPVTGELFF.

The chain has TRBV11-2 and TRBJ2-6, with TRBD2 matching over 9 bases. CDR1 and CDR2 from the germline V gene are SGHAT and FQNNGV. This CDR3 is built from 18 residues. The trim removed 2 bases at V and 0 bases at J, leaving 5 bases unmatched. The CDR3 coding sequence is TGTGCCAGCAGCTTAAAGGTAGCGGGAGCCTCTGGGGCCAACGTCCTGACTTTC. It is translated as CASSLKVAGASGANVLTF.

The gene calls are TRBV27 and TRBJ2-7; TRBD1 matches 8 bases. The CDR3 loop spans 16 amino acids. The ends lost 5 bases at V and 3 bases at J; junction bases unmatched: 12. Germline V gives CDR1 MNHEY, CDR2 SMNVEV (reference sequence). CDR3 DNA sequence: TGTGCCAGCAGTCGCTCGACAGGGGACCTCCGCTACGAGCAGTACTTC. Its translation: CASSRSTGDLRYEQYF.

This clone was counted a single time. The gene calls are TRBV2 and TRBJ2-7; D is perhaps TRBD2 (6 bases). Germline V gene data show CDR1 as SNHLY and CDR2 as FYNNEI. V was pared by 1 base and J by 3 bases, with 10 bases between. This CDR3 spans 14 amino acids. Written as DNA, the CDR3 is TGTGCCAGCAGTGAAGGGAGGGGTGGCTACGAGCAGTACTTC. Amino acid sequence: CASSEGRGGYEQYF.

Only one count was recorded for this clone. This chain links TRBV7-9 with TRBJ1-6; 7 bases are a match to TRBD1. CDR3 length: 15 amino acids. The V segment lost 1 base and the J segment 8 bases; nucleotides outside the gene matches: 5. Germline V CDR1 and CDR2: SEHNR, FQNEAQ (reference sequence). CDR3 region: CASSLVEGADSPLHF. CDR3 in DNA: TGTGCCAGCAGCTTAGTAGAGGGGGCGGATTCACCCCTCCACTTT.

The chain carries TRBV5-4 and TRBJ1-3; 9 positions match TRBD1. Germline loops: CDR1 SGHNT, CDR2 YYREEE (reference sequence). The V and J ends lost 0 bases and 2 bases, in that order; junction bases with no gene match: 0. The CDR3 totals 15 residues. CDR3 loop: CASSLDRGPGNTIYF. CDR3 nucleotide sequence: TGTGCCAGCAGCTTGGACAGGGGGCCTGGAAACACCATATATTTT.

This chain links TRBV9 with TRBJ2-5; D not certain. Deletions cut 2 bases from V and 0 bases from J, with 5 bases between. The CDR3 has 13 amino acids. CDR1 SGDLS and CDR2 YYNGEE come from the germline V gene. CDR3 sequence: CASSVGHQETQYF. The CDR3 bases are TGTGCCAGCAGCGTGGGCCACCAAGAGACCCAGTACTTC.

This chain connects TRBV7-8 to TRBJ2-1, with 7 bases identical to TRBD2. This CDR3 region has 14 residues. Germline V gene data show CDR1 as SGHVS and CDR2 as FQNEAQ. The trim removed 5 bases at V and 3 bases at J, leaving 4 bases unmatched. DNA of the CDR3: TGTGCCAGCAGCCGCCTAGCGGACTACAATGAGCAGTTCTTC. Amino acid sequence: CASSRLADYNEQFF.

The V and J genes are TRBV25-1 and TRBJ2-5, with D maybe TRBD1 (5 bases). V dropped 3 bases and J dropped 2 bases, with 13 bases sitting between them. This CDR3 region has 15 residues. Germline values: CDR1 MGHDK, CDR2 SYGVNS. The CDR3 protein is CASSDIDRYQETQYF. CDR3 DNA: TGTGCCAGCAGTGACATAGACAGATATCAAGAGACCCAGTACTTC.

The chain couples TRBV3-1 (or the pseudogene TRBV3-2) to TRBJ1-1, with D possibly TRBD1 on 6 matching bases. The germline V gene encodes CDR1 LGHDT and CDR2 YNNKEL (reference sequence). V was pared by 3 bases and J by 5 bases, with 7 bases between. The CDR3 extends over 12 amino acids. The CDR3 sequence is CASSHGQTEAFF. CDR3 nucleotide sequence: TGTGCCAGCAGCCATGGACAGACTGAAGCTTTCTTT.

The genes are TRBV18 and TRBJ2-2; D perhaps matches TRBD1 (5 bases). Trimming shortened V by 3 bases and J by 0 bases, and 11 bases separated the two germline ends. The length of the CDR3 is 16 residues. The germline gives CDR1 KGHSH, CDR2 LQKENI. CDR3: CASSPWTSPNTGELFF. The DNA of the CDR3 is TGTGCCAGCTCACCCTGGACATCCCCGAACACCGGGGAGCTGTTTTTT.

V and J are TRBV7-8 and TRBJ2-1; D is unclear. V gave up 4 bases and J gave up 10 bases, with 14 bases separating them. Germline CDR1 is SGHVS and CDR2 is FQNEAQ. The CDR3 has 13 residues. The CDR3 protein is CASSSLPVHEQFF. Here the CDR3 DNA reads TGTGCCAGCAGCTCACTCCCGGTGCACGAGCAGTTCTTC.

This rearrangement joins TRBV6-2 or TRBV6-3 to TRBJ1-2; D ambiguous. The CDR3 contains 13 residues. V gave up 2 bases and J gave up 1 base, with 5 bases separating them. Germline V lookup: CDR1 MNHEY, CDR2 SVGEGT. CDR3 amino acids: CASSYRDNYGYTF. The CDR3 DNA sequence: TGTGCCAGCAGTTACCGGGATAACTATGGCTACACCTTC.

This chain uses TRBV5-6 with TRBJ2-1, with D tentatively TRBD1 (6 bases). Germline V gene data show CDR1 as SGHDT and CDR2 as YYEEEE. The CDR3 totals 17 residues. Trimming pared 3 bases from V and 0 bases from J, leaving 16 bases between. The CDR3 reads CASSSLAGTSSYNEQFF. CDR3 DNA: TGTGCCAGCAGCTCCCTAGCCGGGACATCCTCCTACAATGAGCAGTTCTTC.

This clone showed up just once. The genes are TRBV7-2 and TRBJ2-1, with 12 nucleotides matching TRBD2. CDR1 and CDR2 from the germline V gene are SGHTA and FQGNSA. V dropped 7 bases and J dropped 7; count of bases not matched to a gene: 5. The CDR3 length is 14 residues. The CDR3 region has the DNA TGTGCCAGCAAAGAGGGGACTAGCGGGAATGAGCAGTTCTTC. It encodes CASKEGTSGNEQFF.

This clone showed up just a few times. This chain links TRBV25-1 with TRBJ2-3; D is undetermined. V lost 4 bases and J 2 bases, leaving 16 bases between the germline ends. The CDR3 runs 16 residues. Germline-derived CDR1 and CDR2 are MGHDK and SYGVNS. CDR3 sequence (DNA): TGTGCCAGCAGTGGAAGCGAAGGTACCTCCACAGATACGCAGTATTTT. It specifies CASSGSEGTSTDTQYF.

The chain employs TRBV5-1 and TRBJ2-3; 14 bases match TRBD2. V lost 0 bases and J lost 2; bases outside the gene matches: 17. In germline, CDR1 is SGHRS, CDR2 YFSETQ. The CDR3 sequence is 22 residues long. CDR3 in amino acids: CASSLVVMGLAGVTANTDTQYF. The DNA for the CDR3 is TGCGCCAGCAGCTTGGTAGTCATGGGACTAGCGGGAGTGACGGCTAACACAGATACGCAGTATTTT.

The gene calls are TRBV18 and TRBJ1-5; no reliable D call. The CDR3 covers 12 residues. Trimming removed 2 bases from V and 11 bases from J, with 10 bases in between. The germline V gene encodes CDR1 KGHSH and CDR2 LQKENI. CDR3 loop: CASSPSGETQHF. The CDR3 DNA reads TGTGCCAGCTCACCATCCGGGGAGACCCAGCATTTT.

As for this clone: The junction differs from germline at one of its ends, possibly a read error. This chain connects TRBV7-7 to TRBJ2-1, with 10 nucleotides matching TRBD1. The CDR3 is 18 amino acids. Per germline, CDR1 SSHAT and CDR2 FNYEAQ (reference sequence). CDR3 in amino acids: CASSSGRTGTGAYNEQFF. The CDR3, as DNA: TGTGCTAGCAGCTCTGGACGAACCGGGACAGGGGCCTACAATGAGCAGTTCTTC.

This clone was recorded only once. This sequence joins TRBV13 and TRBJ1-6; TRBD1 matches at 7 bases. The ends lost 5 bases at V and 8 bases at J; junction bases unmatched: 6. The CDR3 consists of 14 residues. The V gene's germline CDR1 is PRHDT and CDR2 FYEKMQ (reference sequence). In DNA, the CDR3 is TGTGCCAGCAGCCAGACAGGGCCGTATTCACCCCTCCACTTT. Protein sequence: CASSQTGPYSPLHF.

The rearrangement joins TRBV25-1 to TRBJ1-1, with D perhaps matching TRBD1 (6 bases). V was pared by 1 base and J by 1 base, with 16 bases between. Germline CDR1 is MGHDK and CDR2 is SYGVNS. The CDR3 runs 17 residues. CDR3 amino acids: CASSESLGQSENTEAFF. The CDR3 region has the DNA TGTGCCAGCAGTGAATCATTAGGACAGTCCGAGAACACTGAAGCTTTCTTT.

The genes are TRBV19 and TRBJ2-7; 15 nucleotides align to TRBD2. Germline CDR1 and CDR2: LNHDA and SQIVND (reference sequence). The CDR3 is made up of 17 amino acids. The junction had 7 bases not matched to a gene; V was cut back by 4 bases and J by 3 bases. The CDR3 region is CASSTGLAGGPHYEQYF. CDR3 DNA: TGTGCCAGTAGTACGGGACTAGCGGGAGGACCACACTACGAGCAGTACTTC.

This chain links TRBV7-9 with TRBJ2-3; D gene unclear. The CDR3 runs 11 residues. Germline V gene sequence: CDR1 SEHNR, CDR2 FQNEAQ (reference sequence). V was pared by 2 bases and J by 6 bases, with 3 bases between. The chain's CDR3 is CASSLLDTQYF. DNA of the CDR3: TGTGCCAGCAGCTTACTCGATACGCAGTATTTT.

The V call is TRBV6-2 or TRBV6-3, the J call TRBJ2-5; 10 bases line up with TRBD2. This CDR3 region has 15 residues. Germline CDR1 MNHEY, CDR2 SVGEGT. Losses at the gene ends were 6 bases for V and 1 base for J; bases not matched to a gene: 5. CDR3 sequence reads: CASSLGLAPQETQYF. DNA for the CDR3: TGTGCCAGCAGCCTGGGACTAGCGCCCCAAGAGACCCAGTACTTC.

The chain links TRBV30 to TRBJ2-3; D gene unclear. The length of the CDR3 is 16 residues. Germline V gene sequence: CDR1 GTSNPN, CDR2 SVGIG (reference sequence). Between the trimmed V and J ends, which lost 4 bases and 0 bases, there was a span of 17 bases. The CDR3, as DNA: TGTGCCTGGACGCCCCCGGGTAGGCTAAGCACAGATACGCAGTATTTT. Translating it yields CAWTPPGRLSTDTQYF.

This clone was seen just once. J is TRBJ2-1 and V is TRBV7-3; 13 bases are shared with TRBD2. The CDR3 has 21 residues. Germline V gene sequence: CDR1 SGHTA, CDR2 FQGTGA. V was clipped by 1 base and J by 5 bases; unmatched bases: 17. CDR3 amino acids: CASSLNGLAGAKAGLHNEQFF. In nucleotides, the CDR3 is TGTGCCAGCAGCTTAAATGGACTAGCGGGAGCCAAGGCAGGCCTTCACAATGAGCAGTTCTTC.

The rearrangement uses TRBV5-5 and TRBJ1-2, with TRBD1 as a possible D gene (6 bases). There are 15 residues in the CDR3. The germline V gene has CDR1 SGHKS and CDR2 YYEKEE (reference sequence). Trimming took 4 bases from V and 4 from J, leaving 17 bases between them. CDR3 coding DNA: TGTGCCAGCAGCCGAGAGACAGGAACCTTCTATGGCTACACCTTC. This codes for CASSRETGTFYGYTF.